The 10 T cell receptor beta chains below were found in one sample sequenced in a study of shared clonotypes between healthy human individuals. The method was immunoSEQ multiplex PCR; TCRdb's version includes in-frame clones alone and lacks a portion of them. The sample lists around 1.6 million clones, 98% occurring once. The sample consisted of naive CD4+ T cells sorted from blood. Subset of the sample: CD45RA+ positively selected. The receptors were gathered from a man aged 30 to 45 in good health.

The rearrangement links TRBV6-5 to TRBJ2-3, with a possible D match to TRBD2 (6 bases). This CDR3 has 14 amino acids. Trimming left V 6 bases short and J 2 bases short, with 12 bases between. Germline CDR1 is MNHEY and CDR2 is SVGAGI. DNA of the CDR3: TGTGCCAGCAGCCTAGGACTAACCACAGATACGCAGTATTTT. Residues: CASSLGLTTDTQYF.

The CDR3 is CASSRAGSYEQYF. CDR3 in DNA: TGTGCCAGCAGCCGGGCAGGGAGCTACGAGCAGTACTTC. The rearrangement links TRBV7-2 to TRBJ2-7; D may match TRBD1 or TRBD2 (5 bases each). Germline-derived CDR1 and CDR2 are SGHTA and FQGNSA. This CDR3 contains 13 residues. V dropped 5 bases and J dropped 3 bases, with 11 bases sitting between them.

The V and J genes are TRBV28 and TRBJ2-1; weak D call: TRBD2 (5 bases). CDR1 is MDHEN and CDR2 is SYDVKM in the germline V gene. V shed 3 bases and J shed 7 bases, with 7 bases lying between them. The CDR3 totals 12 residues. CDR3 in amino acids: CASSLIANEQFF. The CDR3 DNA follows: TGTGCCAGCAGTTTGATAGCGAATGAGCAGTTCTTC.

This sequence joins TRBV6-5 and TRBJ2-3, with 7 bases matching TRBD2. The CDR3 is made up of 15 amino acids. Per the germline V gene, CDR1 is MNHEY and CDR2 is SVGAGI. Losses at the gene ends were 0 bases for V and 8 bases for J; bases not matched to a gene: 8. The CDR3 protein is CASSYSTVSGGTQYF. The DNA for the CDR3 is TGTGCCAGCAGTTACTCGACGGTATCGGGGGGTACGCAGTATTTT.

The CDR3 protein is CASSSGLAEQYF. CDR3 DNA sequence: TGTGCCAGCAGCTCCGGACTAGCGGAGCAGTACTTC. This chain connects TRBV5-6 to TRBJ2-7, with 9 bases matching TRBD2. Germline CDR1 and CDR2: SGHDT and YYEEEE. This CDR3 has 12 residues. The V segment lost 3 bases and the J segment 7 bases; nucleotides outside the gene matches: 2.

This chain links TRBV27 with TRBJ2-1, with D perhaps TRBD2 (6 bases). The CDR3 covers 14 residues. The germline CDR1 and CDR2 sequences are MNHEY and SMNVEV (reference sequence). V lost 2 bases, J lost 4 bases, and 9 bases lay in between. The CDR3 is CASSLRRGYNEQFF. CDR3 DNA sequence: TGTGCCAGCAGTTTACGACGGGGGTACAATGAGCAGTTCTTC.

V and J are TRBV5-4 and TRBJ2-7, with D possibly matching TRBD2 (6 bases). V was clipped by 4 bases and J by 6 bases, with 11 bases between them. There are 12 residues in the CDR3. Germline V gives CDR1 SGHNT, CDR2 YYREEE (reference sequence). The CDR3 reads CASSRPGGEQYF. CDR3 nucleotides: TGTGCCAGCAGCCGACCCGGGGGCGAGCAGTACTTC.

V and J are TRBV20-1 and TRBJ2-1; no definite D call. The V gene lost 8 bases and the J gene lost 10 bases, with 9 bases spanning the gap. The CDR3 extends over 9 amino acids. CDR1 DFQATT and CDR2 SNEGSKA come from the germline V gene (reference sequence). The CDR3 reads CSPVREQFF. CDR3 sequence (DNA): TGCAGTCCTGTGAGGGAGCAGTTCTTC.

Concerning this clone itself: The sample holds other DNA sequences that translate to the same CDR3. This chain uses TRBV9 with TRBJ2-7, with TRBD1 matching 7 bases. V trimming: 0 bases; J trimming: 2 bases; junction bases outside the gene matches: 2. The CDR3 covers 14 residues. The germline gives CDR1 SGDLS, CDR2 YYNGEE. The CDR3 region has the DNA TGTGCCAGCAGCGTAGGGACAGGTCCCTACGAGCAGTACTTC. Residues: CASSVGTGPYEQYF.

The rearrangement joins TRBV9 to TRBJ2-5; D uncertain. Trimming stripped 3 bases from V and 6 bases from J, with 15 bases between. CDR3 length equals 14 residues. Germline CDR1 SGDLS, CDR2 YYNGEE. In DNA, the CDR3 is TGTGCCAGCAGCGCCGTTCCGGAGTTAAAGACCCAGTACTTC. Its translation is CASSAVPELKTQYF.